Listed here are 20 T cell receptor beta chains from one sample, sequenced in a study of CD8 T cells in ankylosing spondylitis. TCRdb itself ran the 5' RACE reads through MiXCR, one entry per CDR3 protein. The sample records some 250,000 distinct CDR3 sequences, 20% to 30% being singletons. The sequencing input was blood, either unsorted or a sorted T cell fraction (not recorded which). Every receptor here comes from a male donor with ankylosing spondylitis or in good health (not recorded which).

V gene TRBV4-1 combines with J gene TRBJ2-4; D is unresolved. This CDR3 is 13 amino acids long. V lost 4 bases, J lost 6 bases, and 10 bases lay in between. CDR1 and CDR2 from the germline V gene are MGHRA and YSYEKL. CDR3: CASSLTGLNIQYF. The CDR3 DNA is TGCGCCAGCAGCCTTACCGGGCTAAACATTCAGTACTTC.

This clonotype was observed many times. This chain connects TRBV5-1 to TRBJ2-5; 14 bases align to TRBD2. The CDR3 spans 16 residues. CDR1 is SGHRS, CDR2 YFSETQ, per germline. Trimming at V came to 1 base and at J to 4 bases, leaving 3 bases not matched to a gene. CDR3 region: CASSLRTSGGSETQYF. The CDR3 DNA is TGCGCCAGCAGCTTGCGGACTAGCGGGGGGTCAGAGACCCAGTACTTC. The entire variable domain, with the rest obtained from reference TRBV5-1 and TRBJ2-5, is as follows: KAGVTQTPRYLIKTRGQQVTLSCSPISGHRSVSWYQQTPGQGLQFLFEYFSETQRNKGNFPGRFSGRQFSNSRSEMNVSTLELGDSALYLCASSLRTSGGSETQYFGPGTRLLVL.

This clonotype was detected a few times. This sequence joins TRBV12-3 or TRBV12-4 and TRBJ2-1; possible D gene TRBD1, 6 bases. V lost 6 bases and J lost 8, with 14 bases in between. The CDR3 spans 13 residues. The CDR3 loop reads CASRQTGSDEQFF. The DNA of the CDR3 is TGTGCCAGCAGACAAACAGGGTCGGATGAGCAGTTCTTC.

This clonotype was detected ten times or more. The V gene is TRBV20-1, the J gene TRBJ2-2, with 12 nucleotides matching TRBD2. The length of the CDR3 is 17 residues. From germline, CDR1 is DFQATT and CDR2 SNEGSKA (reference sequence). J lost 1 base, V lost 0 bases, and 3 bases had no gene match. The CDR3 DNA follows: TGCAGTGCTAGAGATAGACTAGCGGGGGTGAACACCGGGGAGCTGTTTTTT. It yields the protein CSARDRLAGVNTGELFF.

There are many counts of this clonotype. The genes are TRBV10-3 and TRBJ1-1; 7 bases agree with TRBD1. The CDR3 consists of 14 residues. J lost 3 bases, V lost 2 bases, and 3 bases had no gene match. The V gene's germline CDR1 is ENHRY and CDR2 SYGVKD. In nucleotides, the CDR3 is TGTGCCATCAGTGAGGTACAGGGGTACACTGAAGCTTTCTTT. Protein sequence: CAISEVQGYTEAFF.

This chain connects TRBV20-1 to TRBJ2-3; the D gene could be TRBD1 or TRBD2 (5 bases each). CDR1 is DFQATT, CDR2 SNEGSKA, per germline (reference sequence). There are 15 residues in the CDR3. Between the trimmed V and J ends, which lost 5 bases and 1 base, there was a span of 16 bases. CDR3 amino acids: CSAYPGTAGTDTQYF. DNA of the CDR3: TGCAGTGCTTACCCAGGGACCGCGGGCACAGATACGCAGTATTTT.

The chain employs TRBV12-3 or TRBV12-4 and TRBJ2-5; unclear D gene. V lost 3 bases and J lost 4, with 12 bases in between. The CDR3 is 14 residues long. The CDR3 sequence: CASSLAAASETQYF. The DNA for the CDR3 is TGTGCCAGCAGTTTGGCCGCAGCGTCAGAGACCCAGTACTTC.

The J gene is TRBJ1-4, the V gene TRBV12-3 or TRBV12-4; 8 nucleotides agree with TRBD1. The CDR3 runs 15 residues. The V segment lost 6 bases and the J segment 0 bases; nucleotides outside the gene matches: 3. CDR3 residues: CASRQGEATNEKLFF. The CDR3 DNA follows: TGTGCCAGCAGACAGGGGGAAGCAACTAATGAAAAACTGTTTTTT.

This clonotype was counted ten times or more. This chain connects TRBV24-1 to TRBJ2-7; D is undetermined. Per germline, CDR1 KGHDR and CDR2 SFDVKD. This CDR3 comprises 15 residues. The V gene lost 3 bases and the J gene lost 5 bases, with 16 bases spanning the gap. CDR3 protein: CATSDAARSENEQYF. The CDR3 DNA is TGTGCCACCAGTGATGCCGCCAGGAGCGAGAACGAGCAGTACTTC.

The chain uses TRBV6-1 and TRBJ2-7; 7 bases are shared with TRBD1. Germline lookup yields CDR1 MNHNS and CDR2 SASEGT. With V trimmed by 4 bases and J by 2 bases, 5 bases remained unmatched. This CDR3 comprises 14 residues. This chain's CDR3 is CASSVTGQTYEQYF. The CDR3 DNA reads TGTGCCAGCAGTGTAACGGGACAGACCTACGAGCAGTACTTC.

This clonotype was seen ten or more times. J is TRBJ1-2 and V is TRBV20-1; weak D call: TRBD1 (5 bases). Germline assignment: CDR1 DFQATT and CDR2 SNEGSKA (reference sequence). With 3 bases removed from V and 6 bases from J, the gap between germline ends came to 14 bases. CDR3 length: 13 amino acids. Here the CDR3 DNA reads TGCAGTGCTAGCGGGGGGAAAGGGGATGGCTACACCTTC. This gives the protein CSASGGKGDGYTF.

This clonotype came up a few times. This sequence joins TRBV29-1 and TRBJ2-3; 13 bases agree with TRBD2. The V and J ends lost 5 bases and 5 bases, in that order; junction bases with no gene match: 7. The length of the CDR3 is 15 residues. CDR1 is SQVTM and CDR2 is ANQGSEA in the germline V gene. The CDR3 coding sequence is TGCAGCGTTCCCGGACTAGCGGGGGTTGGAGATACGCAGTATTTT. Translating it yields CSVPGLAGVGDTQYF.

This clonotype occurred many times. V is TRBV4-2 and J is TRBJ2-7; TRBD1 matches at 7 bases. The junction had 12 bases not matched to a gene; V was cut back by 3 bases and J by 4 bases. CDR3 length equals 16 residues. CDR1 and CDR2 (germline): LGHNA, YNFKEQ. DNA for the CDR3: TGTGCCAGCAGCCAGGAGGTTACAGGGGAAGAGTACGAGCAGTACTTC. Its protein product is CASSQEVTGEEYEQYF.

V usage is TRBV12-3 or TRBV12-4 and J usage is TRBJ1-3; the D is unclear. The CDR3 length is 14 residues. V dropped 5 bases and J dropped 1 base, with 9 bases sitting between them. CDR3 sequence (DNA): TGTGCCAGCAGTGACGGACCATCTGGAAACACCATATATTTT. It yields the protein CASSDGPSGNTIYF.

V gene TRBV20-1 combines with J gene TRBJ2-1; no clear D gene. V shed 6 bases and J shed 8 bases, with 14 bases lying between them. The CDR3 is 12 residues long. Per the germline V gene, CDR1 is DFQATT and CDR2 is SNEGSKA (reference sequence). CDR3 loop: CSATSVGHEQFF. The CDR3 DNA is TGCAGTGCGACGTCTGTTGGCCATGAGCAGTTCTTC.

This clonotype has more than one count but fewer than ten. The CDR3 loop reads CAKATLPGAGELFF. The CDR3 DNA reads TGTGCCAAAGCCACTCTCCCGGGGGCCGGGGAGCTGTTTTTT. The chain carries TRBV6-1 and TRBJ2-2, with TRBD2 as a possible D gene (6 bases). The CDR3 has 14 amino acids. Between the trimmed V and J ends, which lost 10 bases and 6 bases, there was a span of 18 bases. Germline V CDR1 and CDR2: MNHNS, SASEGT.

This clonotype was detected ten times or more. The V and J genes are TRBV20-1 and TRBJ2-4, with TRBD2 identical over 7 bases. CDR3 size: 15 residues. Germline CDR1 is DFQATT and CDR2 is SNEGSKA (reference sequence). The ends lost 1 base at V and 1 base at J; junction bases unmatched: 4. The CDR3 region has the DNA TGCAGTGCTAGAGTTTACGGGGGGGCCAAAAACATTCAGTACTTC. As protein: CSARVYGGAKNIQYF.

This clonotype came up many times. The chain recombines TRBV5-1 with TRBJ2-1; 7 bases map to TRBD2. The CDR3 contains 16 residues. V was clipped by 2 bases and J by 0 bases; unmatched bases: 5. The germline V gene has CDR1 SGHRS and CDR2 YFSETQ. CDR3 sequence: CASSFQGDYSYNEQFF. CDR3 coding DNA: TGCGCCAGCAGCTTTCAAGGGGACTACTCCTACAATGAGCAGTTCTTC. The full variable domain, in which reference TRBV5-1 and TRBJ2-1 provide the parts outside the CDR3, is KAGVTQTPRYLIKTRGQQVTLSCSPISGHRSVSWYQQTPGQGLQFLFEYFSETQRNKGNFPGRFSGRQFSNSRSEMNVSTLELGDSALYLCASSFQGDYSYNEQFFGPGTRLTVL.

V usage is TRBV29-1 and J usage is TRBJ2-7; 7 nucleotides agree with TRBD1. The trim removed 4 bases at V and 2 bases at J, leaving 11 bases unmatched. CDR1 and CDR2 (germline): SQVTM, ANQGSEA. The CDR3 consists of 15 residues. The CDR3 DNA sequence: TGCAGCGTTGCCTTTTGGGGGACAGTAGCCTACGAGCAGTACTTC. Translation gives CSVAFWGTVAYEQYF.

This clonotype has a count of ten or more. DNA for the CDR3: TGTGCCAGCAGCGCCCTGGCGGAGCGGGGCGTCACAGATACGCAGTATTTT. The encoded protein is CASSALAERGVTDTQYF. V gene TRBV6-1 combines with J gene TRBJ2-3; 7 nucleotides agree with TRBD2. The germline gives CDR1 MNHNS, CDR2 SASEGT. The CDR3 totals 17 residues. V trimming: 6 bases; J trimming: 2 bases; junction bases outside the gene matches: 14.